These 12 T cell receptor beta chains were all obtained from the same sample, sequenced in a study of naive and memory T cell subsets. Amplification of ligated cDNA took four PCR rounds with SP2 and nested alpha and beta constant primers. TCRdb fed the UMI-ligation and nested PCR reads into MiXCR, producing one record per CDR3 protein. The sample contains over 20,000 distinct CDR3 sequences, 5.2% of which appear only once. TCR cDNA received a 3' ligated oligonucleotide that carried a UMI. The sequencing sample was made of blood. The origin of the receptors is an adult in good health.

This clonotype was counted ten times or more. The chain combines TRBV6-1 with TRBJ2-1; D possibly corresponds to TRBD1 (6 bases). Per germline, CDR1 MNHNS and CDR2 SASEGT. V gave up 7 bases and J gave up 0 bases, with 13 bases separating them. The CDR3 length is 15 residues. Here the CDR3 DNA reads TGTGCCAGCAAAAACCAGGGGAGCTCCTACAATGAGCAGTTCTTC. Encoded protein: CASKNQGSSYNEQFF.

J is TRBJ2-3 and V is TRBV4-1; 12 bases match TRBD2. Trimming cost V 1 base and J 3 bases; bases outside gene matches: 5. The V gene's germline CDR1 is MGHRA and CDR2 YSYEKL. This CDR3 is built from 17 residues. CDR3 in amino acids: CASSQGVTSGRTDTQYF. In DNA, the CDR3 is TGCGCCAGCAGCCAAGGGGTCACTAGCGGGAGGACAGATACGCAGTATTTT.

This clonotype was counted many times. The genes are TRBV10-3 and TRBJ1-5; 7 nucleotides align to TRBD1. The CDR3 is made up of 14 amino acids. With 3 bases clipped from V and 7 bases from J, the junction kept 6 bases outside the gene matches. In germline, CDR1 is ENHRY, CDR2 SYGVKD. CDR3 nucleotides: TGTGCCATCAGTGAATTAGGGGGCGACCAGCCCCAGCATTTT. Protein sequence: CAISELGGDQPQHF.

The table lists this clonotype with many counts. The DNA of the CDR3 is TGTGCCAGCAGCCCGCCTAGCGGCTCCTACAATGAGCAGTTCTTC. Translating gives CASSPPSGSYNEQFF. V is TRBV9 and J is TRBJ2-1; TRBD2 matches at 7 bases. Germline V gene data show CDR1 as SGDLS and CDR2 as YYNGEE. V lost 4 bases and J lost 0; bases outside the gene matches: 4. The CDR3 has 15 amino acids.

This clonotype was counted ten times or more. The chain joins TRBV30 to TRBJ1-1; maybe TRBD1 (5 bases). Between the trimmed V and J ends, which lost 5 bases and 1 base, there was a span of 20 bases. CDR1 is GTSNPN, CDR2 SVGIG, per germline (reference sequence). There are 16 residues in the CDR3. The chain's CDR3 is CAWGRSGLTSNTEAFF. CDR3 nucleotides: TGTGCCTGGGGGAGGTCGGGACTTACTTCGAACACTGAAGCTTTCTTT.

This clonotype has a count of ten or more. The rearrangement uses TRBV12-3 or TRBV12-4 and TRBJ2-3; D gene uncertain. CDR3 length: 11 amino acids. The V end was cut by 3 bases, the J end by 6 bases, with 4 bases between. The CDR3 is CASSLSDTQYF. The CDR3 coding sequence is TGTGCCAGCAGTTTGTCCGATACGCAGTATTTT.

This chain connects TRBV19 to TRBJ2-2; perhaps TRBD1 as D (6 bases). Trimming took off 5 bases at V and 7 bases at J, with 17 bases between the two ends. The CDR3 spans 15 residues. Germline CDR1 reads LNHDA; CDR2 reads SQIVND (reference sequence). CDR3 loop: CASSFRQDLGGELFF. In DNA, the CDR3 is TGTGCCAGTAGTTTCCGACAGGACCTTGGCGGGGAGCTGTTTTTT.

This clonotype was counted a few times. The CDR3 region is CASTSLWGNEQYF. The CDR3, as DNA: TGTGCCAGCACCTCCTTATGGGGGAACGAGCAGTACTTC. The rearrangement links TRBV14 to TRBJ2-7; D tentatively fits TRBD1 or TRBD2 (5 bases each). CDR1 is SGHDN and CDR2 is FVKESK in the germline V gene. The CDR3 has 13 residues. With 7 bases removed from V and 5 bases from J, the gap between germline ends came to 15 bases.

This clonotype was recorded at least ten times. The chain combines TRBV24-1 with TRBJ2-3; 9 bases match TRBD1. The CDR3 spans 16 residues. V shed 9 bases, J shed 1 base, and the junction held 10 bases outside the gene matches. Germline CDR1 KGHDR, CDR2 SFDVKD. The CDR3 DNA reads as TGTGCCACCGCCGGGACAGGGATTTCAGGCACAGATACGCAGTATTTT. Protein: CATAGTGISGTDTQYF.

In its sample, this clonotype was seen many times. This chain joins TRBV10-3 and TRBJ1-5, with D possibly being TRBD1 (5 bases). The germline V gene encodes CDR1 ENHRY and CDR2 SYGVKD. This CDR3 has 13 residues. The V gene lost 10 bases and the J gene lost 4 bases, with 14 bases spanning the gap. The CDR3 DNA reads as TGTGCCACCCGGGGCCCCCTAAATCAGCCCCAGCATTTT. This codes for CATRGPLNQPQHF.

This clonotype occurred many times. V gene TRBV12-3 or TRBV12-4 combines with J gene TRBJ1-5; D uncertain. The V end was cut by 1 base, the J end by 8 bases, with 9 bases between. The CDR3 has 13 amino acids. This chain's CDR3 is CASSLGSHKPQHF. The DNA for the CDR3 is TGTGCCAGCAGTTTAGGCAGTCATAAGCCCCAGCATTTT.

In its sample, this clonotype was seen many times. The chain links TRBV2 to TRBJ1-6, with a tentative D call TRBD1 (5 bases). Germline-derived CDR1 and CDR2 are SNHLY and FYNNEI. CDR3 length: 12 residues. Deletions cut 8 bases from V and 7 bases from J, with 9 bases between. The DNA of the CDR3 is TGTGCCAGCTTTGACAGAAATTCACCCCTCCACTTT. Residues: CASFDRNSPLHF.